The text below deals with one TCR beta chain. What this receptor recognizes is not known. No much larger clone is present one base from it, and per-base qualities are unavailable. The data belong to a study of blood T cell repertoires in COVID-19 (dated by TCRdb to 2018 to 2021). Context from the whole study: Samples from collaborators originated in the United States, Italy and Spain and spanned both the acute and convalescent phases of COVID-19. Deeply sampled blood TCRbeta repertoires from subjects exposed to, actively infected with, or recovered from COVID-19 were included in the dataset. The prospective study material was composed of cDNA or gDNA derived from T cells, B-cell-depleted T cells, or PBMCs. The repertoires were released in a freely available public database meant as a resource for research on the immune response to SARS-CoV-2. Sample metadata almost always included a de-identified subject ID, COVID-19 status, age in years and sex. Where available, HLA class I and class II types were obtained from metadata supplied by the sample provider rather than from assay-based typing. Samples were obtained from the ongoing ImmuneRACE study (first 160 participants) and from 1,000 to 1,500 subjects provided by 6 global collaborators.

The CDR1 and CDR2 encoded by the germline V gene are SGHTA and FQGNSA. The CDR3 numbers 16 residues from cysteine through phenylalanine. Only the CDR3 portion is preserved as DNA: 48 bases, with reading frame beginning at the first base. After removal of 5 bases from V and 7 bases from J, the junction retains 7 bases not matched to a gene. TCRbeta CDR3 regions were amplified from genomic DNA by means of the immunoSEQ Assay, a bias-controlled multiplex PCR. As for the original processing: The number of nucleated cells in each sample was estimated from the amplification of reference gene primers within the assay. To quantify the absolute abundance of each unique TCRbeta CDR3 rearrangement, sequence reads were collapsed and filtered. Productive Simpson clonality was computed per sample as the square root of Simpson's diversity index over productive rearrangements. TCRdb carries this immuneACCESS record with in-frame sequences only. Its versions omit some clonotypes, under half of them owing to an unresolved V gene in the studies checked, with the rest unexplained. V, J and clone size were drawn from that table, and D and trimming were deduced from the DNA. This sample has about 180,000 clones in its table, and 89% of those were observed once. The ten top clones hold under 3% of the sample.

Beyond this particular receptor, the publication reports: Clinical and demographic metadata were provided uncurated, with the amount varying by source and participant.

Enrolling through a virtual design, the prospective study's participants ranged in age from roughly 18 to 95 years and lived across roughly 23 United States geographic areas. In the prospective study, participants were assigned to cohorts based on the clinical history participants reported in a screening survey and a study questionnaire. In the prospective study, whole blood, serum and a nasopharyngeal or oropharyngeal swab were collected from each participant by mobile phlebotomists. Prospective study participants could optionally give additional blood draws and questionnaires over an approximately two-month period. Blood samples from the prospective study were shipped frozen or at room temperature prior to DNA extraction.

The receptor chain draws on TRBV7-2 and TRBJ2-2, with 13 bases matching TRBD2. The TCR sequence derives from a woman aged 40 to 50 with acute COVID-19. Input material: PBMCs or T cells enriched from blood (not recorded which). Here the CDR3 is given as CASSHALAGGGGELFF. The DNA reads TGTGCCAGCAGCCACGCACTAGCGGGAGGGGGCGGGGAGCTGTTTTTT.